This T cell receptor beta chain was sequenced for a study of T-cell reconstitution after alpha-beta-depleted transplantation in children. Construction of the TCRbeta library involved unique molecular identifiers. TCRdb re-called the PCR reads through MiXCR, storing one row per CDR3 protein. The data contain 150,000 to 250,000 distinct CDR3 sequences, about 15% of them singletons. The sequence was obtained from a human donor who donated a stem cell graft to a child with acute lymphoblastic leukemia. The sample consisted of PBMCs from the stem cell graft donor, taken from the stem cell graft.

CDR3 DNA: TGTGCCTGGAGTGTAGGGGGAGCTGATGAGCAGTTCTTC. It is translated as CAWSVGGADEQFF. This chain connects TRBV30 to TRBJ2-1, with D possibly being TRBD1 (6 bases). Germline V lookup: CDR1 GTSNPN, CDR2 SVGIG (reference sequence). The CDR3 length is 13 residues. V was trimmed by 0 bases and J by 8 bases, leaving 11 bases between them. The variable domain in full, completed from reference TRBV30 and TRBJ2-1, reads SQTIHQWPATLVQPVGSPLSLECTVEGTSNPNLYWYRQAAGRGLQLLFYSVGIGQISSEVPQNLSASRPQDRQFILSSKKLLLSDSGFYLCAWSVGGADEQFFGPGTRLTVL.